This entry describes one T cell receptor beta chain. TCRdb keeps only in-frame clones here, not all; method: immunoSEQ multiplex PCR. Among about 380,000 clones listed, 70% to 90% were seen once. The data were taken from a study of blood T cell repertoires in COVID-19. Trimming removed 4 bases from V and 4 bases from J, with 13 bases in between. This CDR3 region has 15 residues. Germline V gene sequence: CDR1 PRHDT, CDR2 FYEKMQ (reference sequence). This chain connects TRBV13 to TRBJ1-4; D is undetermined. The sequencing sample was made of PBMCs or T cells enriched from blood (not recorded which). The receptor comes from a woman between 18 and 29 years old who had recovered from COVID-19. CDR3 in amino acids: CASSSSRGNNEKLFF. The CDR3 DNA is TGTGCCAGCAGCTCCTCCCGGGGAAATAATGAAAAACTGTTTTTT.